This T cell receptor (beta chain) came from a study of T cell repertoires in cytomegalovirus infection. This clonotype was observed many times. Trimming cost V 5 bases and J 6 bases; bases outside gene matches: 12. The germline CDR1 and CDR2 sequences are SEHNR and FQNEAQ (reference sequence). The CDR3 is 15 residues long. TCRdb reanalysed the reads using MiXCR and keeps one entry per CDR3 protein. The sample lists some 300,000 distinct CDR3 sequences, roughly a tenth occurring once. The TCR sequence derives from a human donor in good health (CMV status not recorded). Some clones in this sample may be carry-over from other donors' samples. The sample consisted of PBMCs. This chain joins TRBV7-9 and TRBJ1-2; 7 bases agree with TRBD1. CDR3 bases: TGTGCCAGCAGCCGCGGACAGGCGATGGTGGATGGCTACACCTTC. It codes for CASSRGQAMVDGYTF.